The rows below give T cell receptor beta chains drawn from one sample of a study of blood T cell repertoires in COVID-19. Method: immunoSEQ multiplex PCR; TCRdb's copy keeps in-frame clones and lacks some. The data contain about 190,000 clones, 86% of them singletons. Sequences were obtained from PBMCs or T cells enriched from blood (not recorded which). Receptors were obtained from a woman aged 40 to 50 in a cohort exposed to, infected with or recovered from COVID-19 (not recorded which). CDR3s include the opening cysteine and the closing phenylalanine or tryptophan. A D gene is named only where the DNA matches it firmly. The size entry is marked missing in some rows and otherwise reads once, few, many or a size class.

D	J	size	V	length	CDR3	DNA
TRBD1	TRBJ1-4	.	TRBV6-5	14	CASSTGQGNEKLFF	TGTGCCAGCAGTACGGGACAGGGAAATGAAAAACTGTTTTTT
TRBD1	TRBJ1-1	once	TRBV12-3/TRBV12-4	12	CASSRGQAEAFF	TGTGCCAGCAGCCGGGGACAGGCTGAAGCTTTCTTT
TRBD1	TRBJ2-5	once	TRBV5-1	15	CASSAGTVYQETQYF	TGCGCCAGCAGCGCCGGGACAGTGTACCAAGAGACCCAGTACTTC
.	TRBJ2-5	.	TRBV10-1	14	CASSPSQGWETQYF	TGCGCCAGCAGTCCCTCACAGGGTTGGGAGACCCAGTACTTC
TRBD1	TRBJ1-1	.	TRBV19	15	CASNKGQYMITEAFF	TGTGCCAGTAACAAGGGACAGTATATGATCACTGAAGCTTTCTTT
.	TRBJ2-3	.	TRBV6-4	13	CASSPQGSDTQYF	TGTGCCAGCAGTCCACAGGGATCAGATACGCAGTATTTT
.	TRBJ2-1	.	TRBV5-5	13	CASSLYARGGRFF	TGTGCCAGCAGCTTGTACGCTAGGGGGGGCCGGTTCTTC
.	TRBJ1-3	.	TRBV18	18	CASSPLRVRDVGGNTIYF	TGTGCCAGCTCACCACTAAGGGTGCGGGATGTAGGAGGAAACACCATATATTTT
TRBD1	TRBJ2-7	.	TRBV11-3	16	CASSLGSGTGHHEQYF	TGTGCCAGCAGCTTAGGGTCGGGGACAGGGCACCACGAGCAGTACTTC
TRBD1	TRBJ1-2	.	TRBV9	16	CASSAWTGVHNYGYTF	TGTGCCAGCAGCGCCTGGACAGGGGTGCACAACTATGGCTACACCTTC
TRBD1	TRBJ2-7	once	TRBV4-1	16	CASSQNSQGFSYEQYF	TGCGCCAGCAGCCAAAATTCACAGGGGTTCTCCTACGAGCAGTACTTC
.	TRBJ1-2	.	TRBV27	14	CASSFQRGRAGYSF	TGTGCCAGCAGTTTCCAACGGGGGAGGGCAGGGTACTCCTTC
.	TRBJ2-1	.	TRBV25-1	10	CASGGGEQFF	TGTGCCAGCGGCGGTGGTGAGCAGTTCTTC
.	TRBJ1-3	.	TRBV2	13	CASSEHSGNTIYF	TGTGCCAGCAGTGAACACTCTGGAAACACCATATATTTT
.	TRBJ2-5	.	TRBV27	15	CASSFSRQRQETQYF	TGTGCCAGCAGTTTTTCCCGACAGCGCCAAGAGACCCAGTACTTC
.	TRBJ1-2	.	TRBV20-1	14	CSASTALPDYGYTF	TGCAGTGCTAGTACGGCACTACCAGACTATGGCTACACCTTC
.	TRBJ1-1	few	TRBV28	17	CASSLIGTPKGDTEAFF	TGTGCCAGCAGTTTAATAGGCACCCCCAAAGGAGACACTGAAGCTTTCTTT
TRBD1	TRBJ2-7	.	TRBV7-6	17	CASSGGTGGEPYYEQYF	TGTGCCAGCAGCGGCGGGACAGGGGGCGAACCCTACTACGAGCAGTACTTC
.	TRBJ1-6	.	TRBV11-3	14	CASSSRGHNSPLHF	TGTGCCAGCAGCTCCCGAGGGCACAATTCACCCCTCCACTTT
.	TRBJ1-1	.	TRBV27	17	CASNLSGRTYLNTEAFF	TGTGCCAGCAACCTAAGCGGGCGAACCTACTTGAACACTGAAGCTTTCTTT
.	TRBJ1-3	.	TRBV7-9	14	CASSLALYGNTIYF	TGTGCCAGCAGCTTAGCCCTTTATGGAAACACCATATATTTT
.	TRBJ2-1	.	TRBV4-3	14	CASSVGDRGNEQFF	TGCGCCAGCAGCGTCGGGGATCGGGGCAATGAGCAGTTCTTC
TRBD1	TRBJ1-1	.	TRBV28	15	CASSSGQVPETEAFF	TGTGCCAGCAGTTCCGGACAGGTCCCGGAAACTGAAGCTTTCTTT
TRBD2	TRBJ2-1	once	TRBV9	15	CASRVILAGEHEQFF	TGTGCCAGCAGGGTGATACTAGCGGGGGAACATGAGCAGTTCTTC
.	TRBJ2-7	few	TRBV7-9	15	CASSPPDFENPGQYF	TGTGCCAGCAGCCCCCCGGACTTCGAAAACCCGGGGCAGTACTTC
TRBD1	TRBJ2-3	once	TRBV7-9	16	CASSLAWTGGGDTQYF	TGTGCCAGCAGCTTAGCCTGGACAGGGGGAGGGGATACGCAGTATTTT
.	TRBJ1-5	few	TRBV10-2	14	CASSEAGYNQPQHF	TGCGCCAGCAGTGAGGCGGGGTACAATCAGCCCCAGCATTTT
.	TRBJ1-1	.	TRBV11-1	13	CAIREGLNTEAFF	TGTGCCATAAGGGAGGGTTTGAACACTGAAGCTTTCTTT
.	TRBJ2-7	once	TRBV5-4	14	CASSPSPGIYEQYF	TGTGCCAGCAGCCCGAGCCCAGGGATCTACGAGCAGTACTTC
.	TRBJ1-1	.	TRBV5-1	13	CASSPAFGTEAFF	TGCGCCAGCAGCCCTGCCTTCGGCACTGAAGCTTTCTTT
.	TRBJ1-1	.	TRBV4-1	13	CASSHPGGTEAFF	TGCGCCAGCAGCCATCCGGGGGGGACTGAAGCTTTCTTT
TRBD1	TRBJ2-7	.	TRBV7-6	18	CASSLARATGGRVNEQYF	TGTGCCAGCAGCTTAGCTCGAGCCACAGGGGGCCGAGTCAACGAGCAGTACTTC
.	TRBJ2-2	.	TRBV5-5	16	CASSRRLIMNTGELFF	TGTGCCAGCAGCAGAAGACTGATTATGAACACCGGGGAGCTGTTTTTT
TRBD1	TRBJ2-2	.	TRBV7-9	17	CASSDPLDRANTGELFF	TGTGCCAGCAGCGACCCCCTAGACAGGGCCAACACCGGGGAGCTGTTTTTT
TRBD1	TRBJ1-1	.	TRBV7-2	15	CASILRGQMNTEAFF	TGTGCCAGCATCCTCAGGGGGCAAATGAACACTGAAGCTTTCTTT
.	TRBJ1-6	.	TRBV6-5	15	CASSTQQGYNSPLHF	TGTGCCAGCAGTACCCAACAGGGCTATAATTCACCCCTCCACTTT
.	TRBJ2-1	.	TRBV29-1	18	CSVEDLHIAMSSYNEQFF	TGCAGCGTTGAAGATCTTCATATAGCCATGAGCTCCTACAATGAGCAGTTCTTC
TRBD2	TRBJ2-5	.	TRBV7-2	14	CASSLEGGSETQYF	TGTGCCAGCAGCTTAGAGGGCGGGAGTGAGACCCAGTACTTC
.	TRBJ2-7	.	TRBV14	12	CASSQDNGEQYF	TGTGCCAGCAGCCAAGATAACGGCGAGCAGTACTTC
.	TRBJ1-4	.	TRBV7-9	16	CASSLAIGVANEKLFF	TGTGCCAGCAGCTTAGCGATCGGGGTGGCTAATGAAAAACTGTTTTTT
.	TRBJ1-1	once	TRBV5-5	13	CASSPGFNTEAFF	TGTGCCAGCAGCCCGGGGTTCAACACTGAAGCTTTCTTT
.	TRBJ1-2	.	TRBV28	14	CASSLFARGYGYTF	TGTGCCAGCAGTTTATTCGCCCGGGGCTATGGCTACACCTTC
TRBD1	TRBJ1-1	.	TRBV4-3	16	CASSHGYRGMNTEAFF	TGCGCCAGCAGCCACGGTTACAGGGGTATGAACACTGAAGCTTTCTTT
TRBD2	TRBJ2-1	once	TRBV5-1	16	CASSPLTSGGFNEQFF	TGCGCCAGCAGCCCCCTTACTAGCGGGGGGTTTAATGAGCAGTTCTTC